The entry that follows covers one T cell receptor (beta chain) sequence. The data are from a study of blood T cell repertoires in COVID-19. Study-level background: PBMCs, B-cell-depleted T cells, or T cells were the source of the cDNA or gDNA that made up the material.

Original methodology: Quantification of nucleated cells was approximated via reference gene primer amplification. Only in-frame clones appear in the TCRdb table, and some are missing; sequencing was by immunoSEQ multiplex PCR. That table gives V, J and clone size, and the DNA gave D and trimming. In the table there are about 220,000 clones, 84% of which are singletons. Recovered status applied to Cohort 3 donors who had two consecutive negative PCRs. It also applied to those with clearance or with symptom resolution. The V gene's germline CDR1 is KGHDR and CDR2 SFDVKD. Trimming took off 2 bases at V and 5 bases at J, with 18 bases between the two ends. This CDR3 is 17 amino acids long.

V gene TRBV24-1 combines with J gene TRBJ2-1; D might be TRBD1 (6 bases). This TCR derives from a woman between 40 and 50 years old who had recovered from COVID-19. Sequencing was performed on PBMCs or T cells enriched from blood (not recorded which). Written as DNA, the CDR3 is TGTGCCACCAGTGATTCCCATCGACGACAGGTGGACAATGAGCAGTTCTTC. Translating gives CATSDSHRRQVDNEQFF.